This T cell receptor beta chain was identified in a study of control samples from healthy donors and cancer patients. Germline trimming cut 3 bases from V and 6 bases from J; bases unmatched to any gene: 4. The CDR3 has 14 amino acids. Germline V gives CDR1 SGHNT, CDR2 YYREEE (reference sequence). Libraries were prepared by immunoSEQ multiplex PCR; TCRdb keeps only in-frame clonotypes and omits some of them. The sample lists some 99,000 clones, approximately 90% occurring once. The sequencing sample was made of blood. The sequence was obtained from a woman between 50 and 59 years old in good health. The rearrangement joins TRBV5-4 to TRBJ2-7; 12 nucleotides line up with TRBD1. DNA for the CDR3: TGTGCCAGCAGCTCCCGGGACAGGGGGCGCGAGCAGTACTTC. The encoded protein is CASSSRDRGREQYF.